This TCR beta chain derives from a study of human T cells and chemical hapten exposure. Findings and limits, study-wide: Donor immune responses may differ from healthy people's, since all donors had alopecia.

Each CDR3 protein is one row after TCRdb ran MiXCR on the RACE reads. The data show about 360,000 distinct CDR3 sequences, 4% to 5.5% seen once. For this clonotype: As yet, its antigen is unknown.

Time point reported: patch test 1, 2 weeks after DPC sensitization. Indicated treatment: therapeutic diphenylcyclopropenone sensitization with weekly scalp DPC. The sample was whole blood, taken in connection with sensitization to the hapten diphenylcyclopropenone (DPC). The clonotype was recovered from a woman between 45 and 60 years old with alopecia areata. Some clones in this sample may be carry-over from other donors' samples.

Here the CDR3 reads CASSYSRVAGGPVEQFF. The CDR3, as DNA: TGTGCCAGCAGTTACTCGAGGGTAGCGGGAGGGCCAGTTGAGCAGTTCTTC. This chain links TRBV6-2 or TRBV6-3 with TRBJ2-1; TRBD2 aligns across 11 bases. V was clipped by 0 bases and J by 9 bases; unmatched bases: 10. Germline V gives CDR1 MNHEY, CDR2 SVGEGT. The CDR3 extends over 17 amino acids.